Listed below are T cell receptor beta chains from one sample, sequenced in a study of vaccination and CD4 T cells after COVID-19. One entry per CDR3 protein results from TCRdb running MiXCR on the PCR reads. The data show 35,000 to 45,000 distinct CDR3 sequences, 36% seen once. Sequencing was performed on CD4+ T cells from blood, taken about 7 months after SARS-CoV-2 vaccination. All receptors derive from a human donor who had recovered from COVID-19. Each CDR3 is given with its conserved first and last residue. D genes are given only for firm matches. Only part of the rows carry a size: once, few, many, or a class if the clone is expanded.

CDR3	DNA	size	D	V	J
CSAIQGGGQPQHF	TGCAGTGCTATCCAGGGTGGGGGACAGCCCCAGCATTTT	few	NA	TRBV20-1	TRBJ1-5
CALQGANTDTQYF	TGTGCGCTTCAGGGGGCCAACACAGATACGCAGTATTTT	NA	TRBD1	TRBV6-1	TRBJ2-3
CATREATPDTQYF	TGTGCCACCAGGGAGGCCACTCCAGATACGCAGTATTTT	few	NA	TRBV10-3	TRBJ2-3
CATALSDGPEQFF	TGTGCCACCGCTCTTAGCGATGGACCTGAGCAGTTCTTC	NA	NA	TRBV15	TRBJ2-1
CSASNRADQPQHF	TGCAGTGCTAGCAACAGGGCGGATCAGCCCCAGCATTTT	medium-sized	NA	TRBV20-1	TRBJ1-5
CASTLGVASEQFF	TGTGCCAGCACCCTTGGGGTAGCTTCTGAGCAGTTCTTC	few	NA	TRBV6-1	TRBJ2-1
CASSWTPGDTEAFF	TGTGCCAGCAGCTGGACGCCCGGGGACACTGAAGCTTTCTTT	medium-sized	NA	TRBV7-2	TRBJ1-1
CSASTQKDTQYF	TGCAGTGCTAGTACTCAGAAGGATACGCAGTATTTT	NA	NA	TRBV20-1	TRBJ2-3
CASSLSWDNYEQYF	TGTGCCAGCAGTTTATCGTGGGACAACTACGAGCAGTACTTC	NA	NA	TRBV27	TRBJ2-7
CASSIARGQFNQPQHF	TGTGCCAGCAGCATAGCCCGAGGACAGTTCAATCAGCCCCAGCATTTT	few	NA	TRBV21-1	TRBJ1-5
CASSPRTATTDYYGYTF	TGTGCCAGCAGCCCTCGGACCGCGACCACCGACTACTATGGCTACACCTTC	few	NA	TRBV7-8	TRBJ1-2
CASSFRGARNGEQYF	TGTGCCAGCAGTTTTAGGGGGGCGCGAAATGGCGAGCAGTACTTC	few	NA	TRBV27	TRBJ2-7
CASTSTGSSYNSPLHF	TGTGCCAGCACATCGACAGGGAGCTCCTATAATTCACCCCTCCACTTT	NA	TRBD1	TRBV28	TRBJ1-6
CASSISGRSYEQYF	TGTGCCAGCAGTATTAGCGGGCGCTCCTACGAGCAGTACTTC	few	TRBD2	TRBV28	TRBJ2-7